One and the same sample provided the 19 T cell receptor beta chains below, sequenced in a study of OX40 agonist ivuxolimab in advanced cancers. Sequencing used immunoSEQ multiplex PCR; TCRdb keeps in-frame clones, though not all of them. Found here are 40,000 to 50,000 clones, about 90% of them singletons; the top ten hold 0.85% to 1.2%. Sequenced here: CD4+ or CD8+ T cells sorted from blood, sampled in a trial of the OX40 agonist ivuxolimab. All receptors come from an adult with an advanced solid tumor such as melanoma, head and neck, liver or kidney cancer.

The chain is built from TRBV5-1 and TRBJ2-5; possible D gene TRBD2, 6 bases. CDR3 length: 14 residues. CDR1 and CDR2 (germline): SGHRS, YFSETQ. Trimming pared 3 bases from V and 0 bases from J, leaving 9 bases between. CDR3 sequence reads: CASSWGTYQETQYF. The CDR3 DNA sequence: TGCGCCAGCAGCTGGGGGACTTACCAAGAGACCCAGTACTTC.

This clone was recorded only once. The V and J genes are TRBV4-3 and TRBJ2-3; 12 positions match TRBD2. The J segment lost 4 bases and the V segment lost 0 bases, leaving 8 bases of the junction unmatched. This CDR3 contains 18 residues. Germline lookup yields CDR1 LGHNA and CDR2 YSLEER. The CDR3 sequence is CASSQDQATSGSPDTQYF. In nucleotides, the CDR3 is TGCGCCAGCAGCCAAGATCAAGCGACTAGCGGGAGCCCAGATACGCAGTATTTT.

The CDR3 coding sequence is TGCGCCAGCTTCACTCAACCGGGACTAGTGAACCCCGAGCAGTACTTC. It encodes CASFTQPGLVNPEQYF. This chain uses TRBV5-1 with TRBJ2-7, with 8 bases identical to TRBD2. Looked up from germline, CDR1 is SGHRS and CDR2 is YFSETQ. J lost 6 bases, V lost 7 bases, and 18 bases had no gene match. This CDR3 comprises 16 residues.

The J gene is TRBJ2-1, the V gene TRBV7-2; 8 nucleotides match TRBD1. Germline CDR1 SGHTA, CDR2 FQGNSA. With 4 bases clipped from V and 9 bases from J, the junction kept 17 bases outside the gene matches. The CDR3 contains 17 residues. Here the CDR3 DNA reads TGTGCCAGCAGCTCTGGACAGGGTGGACGGGTCGGCGGTGAGCAGTTCTTC. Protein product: CASSSGQGGRVGGEQFF. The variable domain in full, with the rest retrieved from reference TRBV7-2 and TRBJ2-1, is GAGVSQSPSNKVTEKGKDVELRCDPISGHTALYWYRQSLGQGLEFLIYFQGNSAPDKSGLPSDRFSAERTGGSVSTLTIQRTQQEDSAVYLCASSSGQGGRVGGEQFFGPGTRLTVL.

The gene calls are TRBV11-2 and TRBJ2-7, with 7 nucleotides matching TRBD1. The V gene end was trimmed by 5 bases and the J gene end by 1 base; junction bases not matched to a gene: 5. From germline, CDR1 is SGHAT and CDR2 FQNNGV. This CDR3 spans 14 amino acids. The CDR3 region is CASSLDRNSYEQYF. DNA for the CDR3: TGTGCCAGCAGCCTGGACAGGAATTCCTACGAGCAGTACTTC.

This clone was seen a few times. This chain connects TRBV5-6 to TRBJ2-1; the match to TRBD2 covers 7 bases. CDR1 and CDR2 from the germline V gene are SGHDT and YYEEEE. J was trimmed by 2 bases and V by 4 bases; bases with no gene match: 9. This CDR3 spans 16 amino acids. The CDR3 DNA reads TGTGCCAGCAGCAACTCCCTCGGACTAGCCTACAATGAGCAGTTCTTC. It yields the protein CASSNSLGLAYNEQFF.

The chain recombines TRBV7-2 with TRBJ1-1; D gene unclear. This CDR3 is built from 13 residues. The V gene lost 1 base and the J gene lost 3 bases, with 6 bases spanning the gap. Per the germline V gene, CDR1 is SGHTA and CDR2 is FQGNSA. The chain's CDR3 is CASSLEQYTEAFF. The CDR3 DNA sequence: TGTGCCAGCAGCTTAGAACAGTACACTGAAGCTTTCTTT.

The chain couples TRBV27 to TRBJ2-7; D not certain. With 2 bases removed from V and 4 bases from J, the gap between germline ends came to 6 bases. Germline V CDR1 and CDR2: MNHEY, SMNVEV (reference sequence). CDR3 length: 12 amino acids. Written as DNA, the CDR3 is TGTGCCAGCAGTTTAGGCGGTTACGAGCAGTACTTC. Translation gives CASSLGGYEQYF.

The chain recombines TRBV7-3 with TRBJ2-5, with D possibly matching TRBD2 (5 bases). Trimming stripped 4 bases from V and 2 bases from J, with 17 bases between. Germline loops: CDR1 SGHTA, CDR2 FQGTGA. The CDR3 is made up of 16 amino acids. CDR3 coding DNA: TGTGCCAGCAGCTCCCTGACCGGACGGGGACAAGAGACCCAGTACTTC. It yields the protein CASSSLTGRGQETQYF.

For the CDR3, the DNA is TGTGCCAGCAGCTTAATCGGGGGAGGTAATTCACCCCTCCACTTT. It specifies CASSLIGGGNSPLHF. V is TRBV7-3 and J is TRBJ1-6, with a weak D call TRBD1 (5 bases). The V end lost 1 base, the J end lost 6 bases, and 10 bases lay between the germline ends. Germline values: CDR1 SGHTA, CDR2 FQGTGA. The CDR3 is made up of 15 amino acids.

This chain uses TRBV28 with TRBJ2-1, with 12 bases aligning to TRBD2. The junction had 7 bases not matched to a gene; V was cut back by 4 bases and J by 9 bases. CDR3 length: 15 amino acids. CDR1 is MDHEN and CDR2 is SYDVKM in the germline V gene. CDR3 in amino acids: CASSYPGLAGPEQFF. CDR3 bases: TGTGCCAGCAGTTATCCGGGACTAGCGGGTCCTGAGCAGTTCTTC.

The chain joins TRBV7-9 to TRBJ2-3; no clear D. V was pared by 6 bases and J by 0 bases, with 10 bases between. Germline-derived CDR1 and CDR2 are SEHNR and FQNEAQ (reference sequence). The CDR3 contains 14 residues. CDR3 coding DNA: TGTGCCAGCAGTATTAGTTTAAGCACAGATACGCAGTATTTT. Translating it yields CASSISLSTDTQYF.

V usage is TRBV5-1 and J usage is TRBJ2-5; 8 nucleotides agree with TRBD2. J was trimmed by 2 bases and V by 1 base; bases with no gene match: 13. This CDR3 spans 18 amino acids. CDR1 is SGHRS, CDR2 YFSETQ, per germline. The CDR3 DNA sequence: TGCGCCAGCAGCTTGTTACAGGGCTATGGCGGGAGGCAAGAGACCCAGTACTTC. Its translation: CASSLLQGYGGRQETQYF. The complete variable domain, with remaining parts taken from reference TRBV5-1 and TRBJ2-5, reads KAGVTQTPRYLIKTRGQQVTLSCSPISGHRSVSWYQQTPGQGLQFLFEYFSETQRNKGNFPGRFSGRQFSNSRSEMNVSTLELGDSALYLCASSLLQGYGGRQETQYFGPGTRLLVL.

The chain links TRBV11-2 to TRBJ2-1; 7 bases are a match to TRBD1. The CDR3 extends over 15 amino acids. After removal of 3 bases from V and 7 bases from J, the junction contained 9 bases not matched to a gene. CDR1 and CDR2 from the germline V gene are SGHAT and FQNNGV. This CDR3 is CASSLDRKNGNEQFF. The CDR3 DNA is TGTGCCAGCAGCTTGGACAGGAAAAACGGTAATGAGCAGTTCTTC.

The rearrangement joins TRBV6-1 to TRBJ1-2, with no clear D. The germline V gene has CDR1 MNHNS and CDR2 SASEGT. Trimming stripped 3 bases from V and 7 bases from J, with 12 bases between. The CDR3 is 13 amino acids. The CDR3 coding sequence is TGTGCCAGCAGTGAGGTTCGGGGTACTGGCTACACCTTC. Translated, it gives CASSEVRGTGYTF.

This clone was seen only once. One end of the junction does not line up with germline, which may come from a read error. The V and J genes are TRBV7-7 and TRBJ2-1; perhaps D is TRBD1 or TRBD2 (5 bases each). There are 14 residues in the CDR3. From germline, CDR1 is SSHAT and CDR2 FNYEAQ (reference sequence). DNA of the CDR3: TGTGCTAGCAGCTTAAAGTTCGGGGCCGATGAGCAGTTCTTC. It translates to CASSLKFGADEQFF.

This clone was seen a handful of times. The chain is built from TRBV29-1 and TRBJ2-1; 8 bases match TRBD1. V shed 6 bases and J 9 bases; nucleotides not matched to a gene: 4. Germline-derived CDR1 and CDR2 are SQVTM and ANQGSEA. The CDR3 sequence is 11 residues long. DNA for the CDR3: TGCAGCGTCCAGGGGGCCAGTGAGCAGTTCTTC. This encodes CSVQGASEQFF.

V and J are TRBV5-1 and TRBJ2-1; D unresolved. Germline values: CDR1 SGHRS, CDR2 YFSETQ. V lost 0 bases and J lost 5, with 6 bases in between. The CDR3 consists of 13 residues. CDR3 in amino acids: CASSLALNNEQFF. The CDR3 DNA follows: TGCGCCAGCAGCTTGGCTCTTAACAATGAGCAGTTCTTC.

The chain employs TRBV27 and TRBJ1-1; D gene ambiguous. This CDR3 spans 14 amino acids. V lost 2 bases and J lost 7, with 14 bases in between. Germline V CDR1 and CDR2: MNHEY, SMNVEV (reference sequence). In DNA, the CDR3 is TGTGCCAGCAGTTTAGAGGGTTATATTAATGAAGCTTTCTTT. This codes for CASSLEGYINEAFF.